This TCR beta chain is drawn from a study of T cell responses to AZD1222 COVID-19 vaccine. Germline loops: CDR1 SNHLY, CDR2 FYNNEI. The length of the CDR3 is 11 residues. Trimming took off 4 bases at V and 11 bases at J, with 8 bases between the two ends. The repertoire was sequenced with immunoSEQ multiplex PCR; TCRdb's copy has only in-frame clones and lacks some. The sample has 150,000 to 200,000 clones, roughly 92% seen once; the top ten hold 10%. Concerning this clone itself: Its antigen is not identified.

General observations from the study: Two AZD1222 administrations were followed by greater Spike-specific TCR breadth and depth. The span of vaccine-associated CD4 TCRs extended across spike, with dominance at 160-218 and 743-854.

V gene TRBV2 combines with J gene TRBJ1-4; no firm D call. The clonotype was recovered from an adult in good health. The sequencing used peripheral blood, collected on day 0 of AZD1222 vaccination. Here the CDR3 reads CASSVLGKLFF. DNA of the CDR3: TGTGCCAGCAGTGTTCTGGGGAAACTGTTTTTT.